This passage covers 5 T cell receptor beta chains from one sample sequenced in a study of blood T cell repertoires in COVID-19 (dated by TCRdb to the early 2020s). Libraries were prepared through the immunoSEQ multiplex PCR assay. This immuneACCESS table, as held by TCRdb, lists in-frame sequences with V and J called but not all clones. Of the missing ones, under half trace to an unresolved V gene in checked studies; the others have no known cause. In this sample the table shows 150,000 to 200,000 clones, 80% of which occur a single time. The ten largest clonotypes hold around 5.9% of the sample. Material for sequencing was PBMCs or T cells enriched from blood (not recorded which). Receptor source: a middle-aged man who had recovered from COVID-19.

The V and J genes are TRBV19 and TRBJ1-5; a weak D match, TRBD1 (6 bases). This CDR3 spans 15 amino acids. The germline CDR1 and CDR2 sequences are LNHDA and SQIVND (reference sequence). The V end was cut by 6 bases, the J end by 4 bases, with 16 bases between. CDR3 loop: CASSLGQGQNQPQHF. The DNA of the CDR3 is TGTGCCAGTAGCCTCGGGCAGGGGCAAAATCAGCCCCAGCATTTT.

This chain joins TRBV6-1 and TRBJ2-3; the D gene is possibly TRBD1 (7 bases). The V end was cut by 3 bases, the J end by 4 bases, with 14 bases between. This CDR3 is 15 amino acids long. In germline, CDR1 is MNHNS, CDR2 SASEGT. The CDR3 nucleotides read TGTGCCAGCAGTGATGCCCAGGGGGGCTCAGATACGCAGTATTTT. Translation: CASSDAQGGSDTQYF.

The table lists this clone with a few counts. The chain joins TRBV29-1 to TRBJ2-5, with 7 bases lining up with TRBD2. J was trimmed by 8 bases and V by 5 bases; bases with no gene match: 5. This CDR3 has 11 residues. The germline V gene has CDR1 SQVTM and CDR2 ANQGSEA. The CDR3: CSVNTGLTQYF. DNA of the CDR3: TGCAGCGTTAACACGGGACTAACCCAGTACTTC.

The chain joins TRBV29-1 to TRBJ1-3; 9 nucleotides match TRBD1. Germline values: CDR1 SQVTM, CDR2 ANQGSEA. The CDR3 spans 15 residues. V gave up 4 bases and J gave up 0 bases; unmatched junction bases: 4. The DNA for the CDR3 is TGCAGCGTTGTTGGGACAGGGCCCTCTGGAAACACCATATATTTT. Translation: CSVVGTGPSGNTIYF.

This clone was seen a handful of times. V is TRBV4-1 and J is TRBJ1-3; the match to TRBD1 covers 8 bases. The CDR3 is 15 amino acids. V was clipped by 5 bases and J by 0 bases; unmatched bases: 3. CDR1 and CDR2 from the germline V gene are MGHRA and YSYEKL. Written as DNA, the CDR3 is TGCGCCAGCAGCATAGACAGGGGCTCTGGAAACACCATATATTTT. As protein: CASSIDRGSGNTIYF.